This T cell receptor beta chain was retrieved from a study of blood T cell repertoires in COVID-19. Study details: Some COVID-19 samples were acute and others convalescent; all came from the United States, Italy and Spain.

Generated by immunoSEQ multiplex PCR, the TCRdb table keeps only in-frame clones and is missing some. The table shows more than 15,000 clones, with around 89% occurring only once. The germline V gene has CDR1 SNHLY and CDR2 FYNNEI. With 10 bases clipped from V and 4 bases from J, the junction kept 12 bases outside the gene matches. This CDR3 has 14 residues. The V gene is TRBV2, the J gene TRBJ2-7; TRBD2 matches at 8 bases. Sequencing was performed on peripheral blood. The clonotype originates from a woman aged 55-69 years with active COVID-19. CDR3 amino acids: CATGGAGGLYEQYF. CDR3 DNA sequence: TGTGCCACGGGGGGGGCAGGAGGCCTTTACGAGCAGTACTTC.